This is a list of T cell receptor beta chains from one sample in a study of T cell responses to AZD1222 COVID-19 vaccine. Profiled with immunoSEQ multiplex PCR; TCRdb holds only in-frame clones, not every one. The sample lists under 200,000 clones, around 90% occurring once. Specimen: peripheral blood, collected 28 days after the second AZD1222 dose. The receptor source for this set is an adult who received the AZD1222 COVID-19 vaccine. CDR3s include the opening cysteine and the closing phenylalanine or tryptophan. The order of the fields is CDR3 protein, CDR3 length, J gene, V gene.

CASSPAGTSGTDTQYF	16	TRBJ2-3	TRBV6-4
CASSLGNHYEQYF	13	TRBJ2-7	TRBV28
CASRTGSVGANVLTF	15	TRBJ2-6	TRBV27
CASSLDPNSYNEQFF	15	TRBJ2-1	TRBV7-8
CASSIDSTGRNTEAFF	16	TRBJ1-1	TRBV19
CASSFRSPPTNTEAFF	16	TRBJ1-1	TRBV7-6
CASSLGTSGSSYNEQFF	17	TRBJ2-1	TRBV7-8
CASSHRGGETQYF	13	TRBJ2-5	TRBV11-3
CASSGVARAERQTQYF	16	TRBJ2-5	TRBV2
CASSPGQQTSPLHF	14	TRBJ1-6	TRBV7-2
CAWSEQSNTEAFF	13	TRBJ1-1	TRBV30
CASSPRGTSRRETQYF	16	TRBJ2-5	TRBV7-2
CASGRGFNQPQHF	13	TRBJ1-5	TRBV19
CASSLEGLRDQPQHF	15	TRBJ1-5	TRBV7-2
CASSPRGYGYTF	12	TRBJ1-2	TRBV19
CASSQDWETANTEAFF	16	TRBJ1-1	TRBV3-1/TRBV3-2
CASSQDRDSPTNEKLFF	17	TRBJ1-4	TRBV4-1
CASSVGEGNYGYTF	14	TRBJ1-2	TRBV9
CASSEALGGPLETQYF	16	TRBJ2-5	TRBV6-1